Below are 26 T cell receptor beta chains sequenced from a single sample in a study of OX40 agonist ivuxolimab in advanced cancers. This table comes from immunoSEQ multiplex PCR, and its TCRdb copy is limited to in-frame clones, with some not included. The profile shows 100,000 to 120,000 clones, about nine tenths of them singletons. Specimen: CD4+ or CD8+ T cells sorted from blood, collected in a trial of the OX40 agonist ivuxolimab. The origin of the receptors is an adult with an advanced solid tumor such as melanoma, head and neck, liver or kidney cancer.

J is TRBJ2-2 and V is TRBV19; TRBD1 or TRBD2 may be the D gene (5 bases each). This CDR3 comprises 14 residues. CDR1 and CDR2 (germline): LNHDA, SQIVND (reference sequence). V lost 8 bases to trimming and J lost 1 base, with 11 bases between them. CDR3 residues: CASGTGRNTGELFF. CDR3 in DNA: TGTGCCAGTGGGACCGGAAGGAACACCGGGGAGCTGTTTTTT.

This clone came up a few times. V and J are TRBV5-1 and TRBJ1-5; D perhaps matches TRBD1 (5 bases). V shed 4 bases and J shed 4 bases, with 12 bases lying between them. CDR1 and CDR2 from the germline V gene are SGHRS and YFSETQ. The length of the CDR3 is 14 residues. In DNA, the CDR3 is TGCGCCAGCAGCGCGGACGGGGGAAATCAGCCCCAGCATTTT. The encoded protein is CASSADGGNQPQHF.

The genes are TRBV5-1 and TRBJ1-1; D gene unclear. Trimming shortened V by 0 bases and J by 1 base, and 4 bases separated the two germline ends. CDR1 and CDR2 (germline): SGHRS, YFSETQ. The CDR3 is 13 amino acids. The chain's CDR3 is CASSLERNTEAFF. CDR3 bases: TGCGCCAGCAGCTTGGAGCGGAACACTGAAGCTTTCTTT.

This clone has only one observation. The rearrangement uses TRBV5-4 and TRBJ1-6, with 7 bases that match TRBD1. Germline CDR1 SGHNT, CDR2 YYREEE (reference sequence). The CDR3 sequence is 15 residues long. The V gene end was trimmed by 4 bases and the J gene end by 7 bases; junction bases not matched to a gene: 8. The CDR3 region has the DNA TGTGCCAGCAGCCCTACAGGGGAAATCAATTCACCCCTCCACTTT. Its translation is CASSPTGEINSPLHF. The full variable domain, completed using reference TRBV5-4 and TRBJ1-6, is ETGVTQSPTHLIKTRGQQVTLRCSSQSGHNTVSWYQQALGQGPQFIFQYYREEENGRGNFPPRFSGLQFPNYSSELNVNALELDDSALYLCASSPTGEINSPLHFGNGTRLTVT.

A word on this clone: A read error may produce the germline difference seen at one junction end. This same CDR3 is encoded by further DNA sequences in the sample. The chain couples TRBV11-3 to TRBJ1-1; D is undetermined. The germline V gene encodes CDR1 SGHNT and CDR2 YENEEA. The CDR3 consists of 14 residues. CDR3 region: CASSLAPSNTEAFF. The CDR3 DNA sequence: TGTGCCAGCAGCTTAGCTCCCTCGAACACTGAGGCTTTCTTT.

V usage is TRBV16 and J usage is TRBJ1-1; D perhaps matches TRBD1 (5 bases). CDR1 KGHSY and CDR2 FQNENV come from the germline V gene. Trimming took 1 base from V and 6 from J, leaving 12 bases between them. The CDR3 runs to 14 residues. CDR3 in DNA: TGTGCCAGCAGCCAATTAGGTGGGGCCCCTGAAGCTTTCTTT. Amino acids: CASSQLGGAPEAFF.

A few counts support this clone. The V and J genes are TRBV5-5 and TRBJ2-5; maybe TRBD1 (6 bases). Per germline, CDR1 SGHKS and CDR2 YYEKEE (reference sequence). The germline V and J ends were trimmed by 2 bases and 3 bases, with 20 bases remaining between them. This CDR3 region has 17 residues. The CDR3 loop is CASSFEMGWGHEETQYF. The CDR3 region has the DNA TGTGCCAGCAGCTTCGAGATGGGATGGGGGCACGAAGAGACCCAGTACTTC.

The chain links TRBV5-1 to TRBJ2-2; D is undetermined. This CDR3 spans 14 amino acids. From germline, CDR1 is SGHRS and CDR2 YFSETQ. Between the trimmed V and J ends, which lost 4 bases and 5 bases, there was a span of 12 bases. For the CDR3, the DNA is TGCGCCAGCAGCGATATCAGTTGGACCGGGGAGCTGTTTTTT. This codes for CASSDISWTGELFF.

CDR3 nucleotides: TGTGCCTGGAGTGGAGAGACGCTTAGCAATCAGCCCCAGCATTTT. Translation: CAWSGETLSNQPQHF. This chain connects TRBV30 to TRBJ1-5, with D unresolved. The germline CDR1 and CDR2 sequences are GTSNPN and SVGIG (reference sequence). CDR3 length: 15 residues. V was shortened by 1 base and J by 0 bases, with 10 bases between the two germline ends.

The V gene is TRBV7-3, the J gene TRBJ2-2; 9 nucleotides match TRBD1. Germline CDR1 reads SGHTA; CDR2 reads FQGTGA. The CDR3 has 17 residues. The V segment lost 5 bases and the J segment 6 bases; nucleotides outside the gene matches: 13. Here the CDR3 DNA reads TGTGCCAGCAGCGTCCCCGGGACAGGGAAGATGGCCGGGGAGCTGTTTTTT. Its translation: CASSVPGTGKMAGELFF.

This clone was seen once. The chain recombines TRBV2 with TRBJ2-5; D unclear. This CDR3 has 12 residues. The germline V gene has CDR1 SNHLY and CDR2 FYNNEI. V lost 5 bases, J lost 5 bases, and 9 bases lay in between. CDR3 region: CASSQLLETQYF. The CDR3 DNA reads as TGTGCCAGCAGTCAACTATTGGAGACCCAGTACTTC.

V and J are TRBV6-1 and TRBJ1-1; D is possibly TRBD1 (5 bases). V gave up 3 bases and J gave up 11 bases, with 10 bases separating them. Germline CDR1 and CDR2: MNHNS and SASEGT. The length of the CDR3 is 11 residues. The CDR3 nucleotides read TGTGCCAGCAGTGAGACAGCTGTGGCTTTCTTT. Translating it yields CASSETAVAFF.

This clone was seen a single time. The genes are TRBV19 and TRBJ2-7; TRBD1 matches 7 bases. CDR1 and CDR2 (germline): LNHDA, SQIVND (reference sequence). Trimming removed 2 bases from V and 0 bases from J; junction bases left unmatched: 4. This CDR3 comprises 15 residues. CDR3 bases: TGTGCCAGTAGTATACTGAACAGGGGCTCCTACGAGCAGTACTTC. It translates to CASSILNRGSYEQYF.

The chain is built from TRBV4-2 and TRBJ2-1, with D possibly TRBD2 on 6 matching bases. The CDR3 covers 14 residues. Trimming shortened V by 4 bases and J by 10 bases, and 17 bases separated the two germline ends. Germline CDR1 LGHNA, CDR2 YNFKEQ. The CDR3 region has the DNA TGTGCCAGCAGCCCCCATCCCTTGGGAGGAGAGCAGTTCTTC. This sequence encodes CASSPHPLGGEQFF.

The chain joins TRBV5-1 to TRBJ2-2; 11 nucleotides align to TRBD2. Germline lookup yields CDR1 SGHRS and CDR2 YFSETQ. The CDR3 covers 16 residues. Germline trimming cut 4 bases from V and 1 base from J; bases unmatched to any gene: 3. The CDR3 here is CASSKTSGRNTGELFF. The CDR3 nucleotides read TGCGCCAGCAGCAAAACTAGCGGGAGGAACACCGGGGAGCTGTTTTTT.

This clone was counted only a few times. This rearrangement joins TRBV2 to TRBJ1-6; D gene ambiguous. CDR1 and CDR2 (germline): SNHLY, FYNNEI. The V gene lost 3 bases and the J gene lost 6 bases, with 15 bases spanning the gap. The CDR3 spans 16 residues. The DNA of the CDR3 is TGTGCCAGCAGTGATCCGGGCAGGAAGGCTAATTCACCCCTCCACTTT. Translated: CASSDPGRKANSPLHF.

The CDR3 DNA is TGTGCCAGCAGCCAAGACCGGGCGGTCAACAATGAGCAGTTCTTC. Protein: CASSQDRAVNNEQFF. V is TRBV7-2 and J is TRBJ2-1; unclear D gene. V shed 5 bases and J shed 5 bases, with 16 bases lying between them. The germline gives CDR1 SGHTA, CDR2 FQGNSA. There are 15 residues in the CDR3. Together with reference TRBV7-2 and TRBJ2-1, the CDR3 gives the full variable domain: GAGVSQSPSNKVTEKGKDVELRCDPISGHTALYWYRQSLGQGLEFLIYFQGNSAPDKSGLPSDRFSAERTGGSVSTLTIQRTQQEDSAVYLCASSQDRAVNNEQFFGPGTRLTVL.

This clone occurred once. V gene TRBV19 combines with J gene TRBJ1-1; 7 bases are a match to TRBD1. In germline, CDR1 is LNHDA, CDR2 SQIVND (reference sequence). V gave up 5 bases and J gave up 6 bases; unmatched junction bases: 12. The CDR3 is made up of 15 amino acids. CDR3 amino acids: CASSDRVLLFPEAFF. CDR3 nucleotide sequence: TGTGCCAGTAGTGACAGGGTCTTACTATTCCCTGAAGCTTTCTTT.

The V and J genes are TRBV11-2 and TRBJ2-1, with 8 bases that match TRBD2. Losses at the gene ends were 3 bases for V and 0 bases for J; bases not matched to a gene: 13. The germline V gene encodes CDR1 SGHAT and CDR2 FQNNGV. The CDR3 is 19 residues long. In nucleotides, the CDR3 is TGTGCCAGCAGCTTTAAGATAGCGGGGACTATAAGCTCCTACAATGAGCAGTTCTTC. Translation gives CASSFKIAGTISSYNEQFF. Full variable domain (remainder filled in from reference TRBV11-2 and TRBJ2-1): EAGVAQSPRYKIIEKRQSVAFWCNPISGHATLYWYQQILGQGPKLLIQFQNNGVVDDSQLPKDRFSAERLKGVDSTLKIQPAKLEDSAVYLCASSFKIAGTISSYNEQFFGPGTRLTVL.

This sequence joins TRBV2 and TRBJ2-7; 9 bases map to TRBD2. V shed 6 bases and J 1 base; nucleotides not matched to a gene: 7. This CDR3 has 15 residues. In germline, CDR1 is SNHLY, CDR2 FYNNEI. In nucleotides, the CDR3 is TGTGCCAGCAGAGTAGCGGGGGAGATGTCCTACGAGCAGTACTTC. Protein product: CASRVAGEMSYEQYF.

The chain links TRBV27 to TRBJ1-2, with no clear D. With 3 bases removed from V and 5 bases from J, the gap between germline ends came to 13 bases. The CDR3 is 14 amino acids. Germline CDR1 and CDR2: MNHEY and SMNVEV (reference sequence). The CDR3 DNA is TGTGCCAGCAGTTTGCAGACGTTTGGTTATGGCTACACCTTC. It specifies CASSLQTFGYGYTF.

This clone turned up a few times. The chain employs TRBV5-5 and TRBJ1-1; D unclear. In germline, CDR1 is SGHKS, CDR2 YYEKEE (reference sequence). V was shortened by 0 bases and J by 3 bases, with 6 bases between the two germline ends. This CDR3 comprises 13 residues. CDR3 loop: CASSLDPDTEAFF. Written as DNA, the CDR3 is TGTGCCAGCAGCTTGGACCCGGACACTGAAGCTTTCTTT.

The chain combines TRBV4-3 with TRBJ2-3, with D tentatively TRBD1 or TRBD2 (5 bases each). This CDR3 comprises 16 residues. The V end was cut by 2 bases, the J end by 1 base, with 13 bases between. CDR1 LGHNA and CDR2 YSLEER come from the germline V gene. The CDR3 sequence is CASSQTGTRGTDTQYF. DNA for the CDR3: TGCGCCAGCAGCCAAACCGGGACCCGCGGCACAGATACGCAGTATTTT.

The gene calls are TRBV7-2 and TRBJ1-2; D is unresolved. Trimming cost V 4 bases and J 8 bases, with 14 bases left between them. Germline V gene sequence: CDR1 SGHTA, CDR2 FQGNSA. CDR3 length equals 13 residues. This chain's CDR3 is CASSSGRVQGYTF. DNA for the CDR3: TGTGCCAGCAGCTCCGGGAGGGTACAGGGCTACACCTTC.

The chain combines TRBV15 with TRBJ2-3, with 10 nucleotides matching TRBD2. Trimming at V came to 6 bases and at J to 2 bases, leaving 8 bases not matched to a gene. Looked up from germline, CDR1 is LNHNV and CDR2 is YYDKDF (reference sequence). The CDR3 length is 16 residues. CDR3 bases: TGTGCCACCAGGGATAGCGGGGGGTCTTACACAGATACGCAGTATTTT. It is translated as CATRDSGGSYTDTQYF.

The count of this clone is one. The V and J genes are TRBV11-2 and TRBJ2-5; TRBD1 matches at 7 bases. Germline V gene data show CDR1 as SGHAT and CDR2 as FQNNGV. The CDR3 totals 15 residues. After removal of 2 bases from V and 1 base from J, the junction contained 4 bases not matched to a gene. In DNA form, the CDR3 reads TGTGCCAGCAGCTTACAGGGGGTGCGCCAAGAGACCCAGTACTTC. This sequence encodes CASSLQGVRQETQYF.